One and the same sample provided the 10 T cell receptor beta chains below, sequenced in a study of T-cell reconstitution after alpha-beta-depleted transplantation in children (TCRdb year 2016). The treatment or condition label, read with the paper, signifies: allogeneic hematopoietic cell transplantation with graft depleted of TCRalphabeta T cells and CD19 B cells. The library was generated by PCR. Sequencing used an Illumina HiSeq 2500. Molecular barcoding was employed in the preparation of TCR libraries, with unique molecular identifiers being used to normalize TCRbeta repertoire quantification. The public reads were run again by TCRdb, first through fastp at Q25 and then through MiXCR, and only productive beta chains were kept. CDR3 protein sequences are deduplicated, and each keeps its most common genes and DNA. The sample includes hundreds of thousands of distinct CDR3 sequences, with around 14% observed a single time. 0.79% of the sample rests with the top ten.

The source was PBMCs, collected before TCRalphabeta/CD19-depleted stem cell transplant. These receptors all come from a girl aged 2 to 9 with congenital amegakaryocytic thrombocytopenia, due to receive a stem cell transplant.

This clonotype was observed many times. The chain links TRBV29-1 to TRBJ1-5; D unresolved. The V gene lost 4 bases and the J gene lost 5 bases, with 9 bases spanning the gap. CDR1 SQVTM and CDR2 ANQGSEA come from the germline V gene. This CDR3 contains 12 residues. CDR3: CSVGEGYQPQHF. CDR3 nucleotide sequence: TGCAGCGTTGGGGAGGGTTATCAGCCCCAGCATTTT.

This clonotype was counted at least ten times. CDR3 DNA: TGTGCCAGCAGTTGGGCCCTTTACAATGAGCAGTTCTTC. Translating it yields CASSWALYNEQFF. This chain connects TRBV7-9 to TRBJ2-1; D uncertain. The CDR3 totals 13 residues. Germline V CDR1 and CDR2: SEHNR, FQNEAQ (reference sequence). V lost 6 bases, J lost 4 bases, and 10 bases lay in between.

This sequence joins TRBV5-1 and TRBJ2-7, with 7 bases identical to TRBD1. The germline gives CDR1 SGHRS, CDR2 YFSETQ. The CDR3 contains 14 residues. The V and J ends lost 4 bases and 3 bases, in that order; junction bases with no gene match: 7. The CDR3 loop reads CASSEPGQNYEQYF. The CDR3 DNA follows: TGCGCCAGCAGCGAACCGGGACAGAACTACGAGCAGTACTTC. The whole variable domain, remainder taken from reference TRBV5-1 and TRBJ2-7, is KAGVTQTPRYLIKTRGQQVTLSCSPISGHRSVSWYQQTPGQGLQFLFEYFSETQRNKGNFPGRFSGRQFSNSRSEMNVSTLELGDSALYLCASSEPGQNYEQYFGPGTRLTVT.

There are many counts of this clonotype. This chain joins TRBV20-1 and TRBJ2-7; D perhaps matches TRBD2 (5 bases). V dropped 6 bases and J dropped 2 bases, with 20 bases sitting between them. From germline, CDR1 is DFQATT and CDR2 SNEGSKA (reference sequence). The CDR3 loop spans 15 amino acids. CDR3 bases: TGCAGTGCCTCAAAAATGGACTTCGACACCTACGAGCAGTACTTC. Its translation is CSASKMDFDTYEQYF.

The chain employs TRBV5-1 and TRBJ2-1; TRBD2 matches at 12 bases. Germline V gene lookup returns CDR1 SGHRS and CDR2 YFSETQ. The CDR3 consists of 17 residues. V trimming: 0 bases; J trimming: 5 bases; junction bases outside the gene matches: 6. Here the CDR3 reads CASSLVPGTSGHNEQFF. DNA for the CDR3: TGCGCCAGCAGCTTGGTTCCCGGGACTAGCGGGCACAATGAGCAGTTCTTC.

This clonotype was picked up many times. The rearrangement joins TRBV5-1 to TRBJ2-1; TRBD2 agrees at 12 bases. J lost 5 bases, V lost 4 bases, and 10 bases had no gene match. The CDR3 consists of 17 residues. Germline loops: CDR1 SGHRS, CDR2 YFSETQ. CDR3 bases: TGCGCCAGCAGCATAGGACTAGCGGGAAGGGAGGACAATGAGCAGTTCTTC. Encoded protein: CASSIGLAGREDNEQFF.

This clonotype has more than one count but fewer than ten. A read error may account for a junction end that differs from germline. The V gene is TRBV27, the J gene TRBJ1-6; D is unresolved. Germline values: CDR1 MNHEY, CDR2 SMNVEV (reference sequence). There are 14 residues in the CDR3. The CDR3 sequence is CASTSVPYNSPLHF. CDR3 coding DNA: TGTGCCAGCACCTCAGTCCCCTATAATTCCCCCCTCCACTTT.

There are a few counts of this clonotype. The chain recombines TRBV6-4 with TRBJ1-1; D not resolved. V lost 4 bases, J lost 2 bases, and 8 bases lay in between. This CDR3 has 13 residues. Germline V gene lookup returns CDR1 MRHNA and CDR2 SNTAGT. The CDR3 DNA follows: TGTGCCAGCAGTGTCCAGGTTAACACTGAAGCTTTCTTT. Amino acids: CASSVQVNTEAFF.

This clonotype was observed a few times. The chain employs TRBV12-5 and TRBJ2-1; D assignment may be TRBD1 or TRBD2 (6 bases each). This CDR3 contains 18 residues. V was clipped by 3 bases and J by 2 bases, with 20 bases between them. Germline loops: CDR1 LGHNT, CDR2 FRNRAP. CDR3 in DNA: TGTGCTAGTGGTTTCCCCAAGGGGGGAGATAAACCCTACAATGAGCAGTTCTTC. This gives the protein CASGFPKGGDKPYNEQFF.

The table lists this clonotype with a few counts. For the CDR3, the DNA is TGCGCCAGCAGCTTGGTCCCCAGCGGTTCCCAAGCAGATACGCAGTATTTT. This sequence encodes CASSLVPSGSQADTQYF. V usage is TRBV5-1 and J usage is TRBJ2-3; D might be TRBD2 (5 bases). This CDR3 comprises 17 residues. Per the germline V gene, CDR1 is SGHRS and CDR2 is YFSETQ. V lost 0 bases and J lost 4, with 18 bases in between.